This TCR beta chain was obtained from a study of blood T cell repertoires in COVID-19. In the study overall: Acute and convalescent COVID-19 samples came from the United States, Italy and Spain. T cells, B-cell-depleted T cells, or PBMCs provided the cDNA or gDNA that served as material.

V was pared by 7 bases and J by 5 bases, with 12 bases between. The CDR3 loop spans 13 amino acids. The germline gives CDR1 MDHEN, CDR2 SYDVKM. This clone was recorded a few times. The protocol was immunoSEQ multiplex PCR, while the TCRdb copy is restricted to in-frame clones and leaves out a portion. The table shows about 480,000 clones, with 85% to 90% occurring only once. The source material was peripheral blood. The source is a woman between 50 and 59 years old with COVID-19, enrolled during active disease. The chain recombines TRBV28 with TRBJ2-1; possibly TRBD2 for D (5 bases). The CDR3: CASTLAGHNEQFF. CDR3 in DNA: TGTGCCAGCACTCTGGCGGGCCACAATGAGCAGTTCTTC.